This T cell receptor (beta chain) was obtained from a study of cytomegalovirus exposure and HLA in healthy donors. Regarding the study as a whole: In a later analysis, HLA-associated TCR beta chains were more clonally expanded than equally common others.

Trimming stripped 7 bases from V and 7 bases from J, with 16 bases between. CDR1 MNHNS and CDR2 SASEGT come from the germline V gene. This CDR3 has 13 amino acids. Vbeta (60) and Jbeta (13) primers were used in the PCR. The table came from immunoSEQ multiplex PCR; TCRdb's copy has only in-frame clones and leaves some out. The sample contains around 190,000 clones, about 80% of which appear only once. As to this clone: Its specificity is not known.

This chain connects TRBV6-1 to TRBJ1-2, with D possibly TRBD1 on 6 matching bases. The material sequenced was PBMCs. The sequence was collected from a woman between 25 and 40 years old in good health and CMV-seropositive. The CDR3 reads CASTYGQWRGYTF. Written as DNA, the CDR3 is TGTGCCAGCACCTATGGACAGTGGCGTGGCTACACCTTC.